Presented here are 4 T cell receptor beta chains from one specimen sequenced in a study of cytomegalovirus exposure and HLA in healthy donors (dated by TCRdb to about 2017). Libraries were made using the immunoSEQ multiplex PCR assay. For the multiplex PCR, a mixture combining 60 forward primers for TCR Vbeta segments and 13 reverse primers for TCR Jbeta segments was used. This is the immuneACCESS table as TCRdb keeps it, with only in-frame sequences that have V and J called. A part of the clones is gone; compared with another copy, unresolved V genes explain less than half, and the rest is unexplained. This sample gives about 100,000 clones in total; roughly three quarters of them show up just once. The top ten constitute around a fifth of the sample. Material: PBMCs. The origin of the receptors is a woman aged 60-75 years in good health and CMV-seropositive.

The sample holds one count of this clone. The chain joins TRBV28 to TRBJ2-1, with TRBD2 matching 10 bases. Germline V CDR1 and CDR2: MDHEN, SYDVKM. The CDR3 is 15 amino acids. The V gene end was trimmed by 5 bases and the J gene end by 6 bases; junction bases not matched to a gene: 7. In DNA form, the CDR3 reads TGTGCCAGCAGTCGCCCTAGCGGGAGTAGCAATGAGCAGTTCTTC. This translates into CASSRPSGSSNEQFF.

The rearrangement links TRBV15 to TRBJ2-7; TRBD1 might be the D (6 bases). The CDR3 spans 16 residues. Germline V gene lookup returns CDR1 LNHNV and CDR2 YYDKDF (reference sequence). Deletions cut 4 bases from V and 0 bases from J, with 16 bases between. CDR3 DNA sequence: TGTGCCACCAGCACTGGGACACCCGGGACCTCCTACGAGCAGTACTTC. Translated: CATSTGTPGTSYEQYF.

The chain couples TRBV28 to TRBJ1-2, with D perhaps matching TRBD1 (6 bases). V was cut by 8 bases and J by 3 bases, with 16 bases left in between. Looked up from germline, CDR1 is MDHEN and CDR2 is SYDVKM. The length of the CDR3 is 14 residues. For the CDR3, the DNA is TGTGCCAGCGTTTCGACAGGCCGCTACTATGGCTACACCTTC. This encodes CASVSTGRYYGYTF.

The chain uses TRBV10-3 and TRBJ1-1, with a possible D match to TRBD1 (5 bases). CDR1 is ENHRY, CDR2 SYGVKD, per germline. V lost 3 bases and J lost 4, with 12 bases in between. The CDR3 length is 14 residues. The CDR3 loop reads CAISDPGVGTEAFF. The CDR3 nucleotides read TGTGCCATCAGTGACCCGGGGGTGGGCACTGAAGCTTTCTTT.